The 28 T cell receptor beta chains listed next were all sequenced from one sample in a study of shared clonotypes between healthy human individuals. Method: immunoSEQ multiplex PCR; TCRdb's copy keeps in-frame clones and lacks some. The repertoire has about 1.1 million clones, 75% to 85% of them found once; the top ten carry 0.55% to 0.7%. The sample was memory CD4+ T cells from PBMCs. Subset here: CD45RA-negative fraction. These TCRs come from a young man in good health. Some clones in this sample may be carry-over from other donors' samples.

The V gene is TRBV6-1, the J gene TRBJ2-3; no definite D call. Germline CDR1 MNHNS, CDR2 SASEGT. CDR3 length: 14 amino acids. The germline V and J ends were trimmed by 4 bases and 1 base, with 9 bases remaining between them. DNA for the CDR3: TGTGCCAGCAGTGTGATGGGTGGCACAGATACGCAGTATTTT. Translated: CASSVMGGTDTQYF.

The chain couples TRBV7-2 to TRBJ2-3; 8 nucleotides match TRBD2. The CDR3 consists of 16 residues. V shed 8 bases, J shed 3 bases, and the junction held 13 bases outside the gene matches. CDR1 is SGHTA, CDR2 FQGNSA, per germline. The CDR3 sequence is CASGAGGGRTTDTQYF. As DNA, the CDR3 is TGTGCCAGCGGCGCCGGCGGCGGGAGGACGACAGATACGCAGTATTTT.

This clone was found many times. This same CDR3 is encoded by further DNA sequences in the sample. The J gene is TRBJ2-5, the V gene TRBV7-2; maybe TRBD2 (6 bases). Germline CDR1 and CDR2: SGHTA and FQGNSA. The CDR3 has 14 amino acids. Trimming cost V 4 bases and J 5 bases, with 14 bases left between them. The CDR3 region has the DNA TGTGCCAGCAGCTCGAACCGGGGGAAGGAGACCCAGTACTTC. Translated, it gives CASSSNRGKETQYF.

A single count supports this clone. The chain links TRBV7-9 to TRBJ1-5; TRBD1 might be the D (5 bases). The CDR3 is made up of 13 amino acids. V was shortened by 5 bases and J by 7 bases, with 12 bases between the two germline ends. From germline, CDR1 is SEHNR and CDR2 FQNEAQ (reference sequence). CDR3 DNA sequence: TGTGCCAGCAGCGGGGACCCGGGGCAGCCCCAGCATTTT. Translation gives CASSGDPGQPQHF.

The J gene is TRBJ1-2, the V gene TRBV11-2, with D unclear. There are 14 residues in the CDR3. Germline V gene lookup returns CDR1 SGHAT and CDR2 FQNNGV. V lost 7 bases and J lost 1, with 13 bases in between. The DNA for the CDR3 is TGTGCCAGCACCCCCGGAATCGGTAACTATGGCTACACCTTC. It yields the protein CASTPGIGNYGYTF.

J is TRBJ1-5 and V is TRBV7-9; a possible D gene is TRBD1 (5 bases). Germline-derived CDR1 and CDR2 are SEHNR and FQNEAQ (reference sequence). Between the trimmed V and J ends, which lost 1 base and 6 bases, there was a span of 13 bases. This CDR3 is built from 15 residues. CDR3 protein: CASSLDGGVGQPQHF. The CDR3 region has the DNA TGTGCCAGCAGCTTAGATGGGGGAGTTGGTCAGCCCCAGCATTTT.

The chain combines TRBV4-2 with TRBJ2-2; 7 nucleotides agree with TRBD2. Trimming at V came to 2 bases and at J to 1 base, leaving 4 bases not matched to a gene. CDR1 is LGHNA, CDR2 YNFKEQ, per germline. This CDR3 spans 16 amino acids. CDR3: CASSQRAGRNTGELFF. The CDR3 DNA reads TGTGCCAGCAGCCAACGAGCGGGGCGGAACACCGGGGAGCTGTTTTTT.

V usage is TRBV6-5 and J usage is TRBJ2-1; D call uncertain. The V end was cut by 6 bases, the J end by 8 bases, with 8 bases between. Germline-derived CDR1 and CDR2 are MNHEY and SVGAGI. The CDR3 is made up of 11 amino acids. CDR3 loop: CASSSAYEQFF. In DNA, the CDR3 is TGTGCCAGCAGCTCCGCTTATGAGCAGTTCTTC.

The gene calls are TRBV18 and TRBJ2-7; D is uncertain. There are 14 residues in the CDR3. Germline V gene lookup returns CDR1 KGHSH and CDR2 LQKENI. Trimming removed 5 bases at V and 6 bases at J, with 17 bases between. CDR3 nucleotides: TGTGCCAGCTCAAAGTTGGGTTCAGGAGCCGAGCAGTACTTC. The encoded protein is CASSKLGSGAEQYF.

The chain couples TRBV28 to TRBJ1-2; D is perhaps TRBD1 (6 bases). V lost 6 bases and J 8 bases, leaving 22 bases between the germline ends. This CDR3 spans 15 amino acids. The V gene's germline CDR1 is MDHEN and CDR2 SYDVKM. The CDR3 is CASRSPTGTSRGYTF. DNA of the CDR3: TGTGCCAGCAGGTCTCCTACCGGGACATCGCGAGGCTACACCTTC.

The chain has TRBV6-5 and TRBJ2-7; 9 bases are shared with TRBD1. CDR3 length equals 15 residues. With V trimmed by 6 bases and J by 3 bases, 9 bases remained unmatched. Germline V gene lookup returns CDR1 MNHEY and CDR2 SVGAGI. CDR3 loop: CASSSTGTGYYEQYF. CDR3 nucleotides: TGTGCCAGCAGCTCCACCGGGACAGGGTACTACGAGCAGTACTTC.

This rearrangement joins TRBV21-1 to TRBJ2-7; the DNA was not compared with TRBD2, the D call given in the table. TRBV21-1 is noted as a pseudogene. This CDR3 comprises 15 residues. As DNA, the CDR3 is TGTGCCAGCAGCAAAGAAGGGGAGGGGACCTACGAGCAGTACTTC. Protein: CASSKEGEGTYEQYF.

V usage is TRBV30 and J usage is TRBJ2-1; 11 nucleotides match TRBD2. This CDR3 spans 15 amino acids. Losses at the gene ends were 0 bases for V and 8 bases for J; bases not matched to a gene: 6. The germline CDR1 and CDR2 sequences are GTSNPN and SVGIG (reference sequence). The CDR3 nucleotides read TGTGCCTGGAGTGTAACTAGCGGGAGTTTCCATGAGCAGTTCTTC. Its protein is CAWSVTSGSFHEQFF.

The chain's CDR3 is CASSDRDRGEQYF. CDR3 bases: TGTGCCAGCTCGGACCGGGACAGGGGGGAGCAGTACTTC. The chain employs TRBV18 and TRBJ2-7; 11 nucleotides align to TRBD1. The CDR3 is 13 residues long. Germline lookup yields CDR1 KGHSH and CDR2 LQKENI. J lost 7 bases, V lost 6 bases, and 5 bases had no gene match.

The V gene is TRBV28, the J gene TRBJ2-1, with D hard to call. CDR3 length equals 11 residues. V was cut by 1 base and J by 10 bases, with 5 bases left in between. From germline, CDR1 is MDHEN and CDR2 SYDVKM. Here the CDR3 DNA reads TGTGCCAGCAGTTTATATCAGGAGCAGTTCTTC. Its translation: CASSLYQEQFF.

The chain employs TRBV5-4 and TRBJ2-5; D could derive from TRBD1 or TRBD2 (5 bases each). Germline assignment: CDR1 SGHNT and CDR2 YYREEE (reference sequence). V gave up 3 bases and J gave up 4 bases, with 13 bases separating them. The CDR3 runs to 14 residues. The CDR3, as DNA: TGTGCCAGCAGCTCCCCGGGGCAGGGAGAGACCCAGTACTTC. Its protein is CASSSPGQGETQYF.

V and J are TRBV29-1 and TRBJ1-1; D is undetermined. The germline V and J ends were trimmed by 7 bases and 0 bases, with 9 bases remaining between them. Germline V CDR1 and CDR2: SQVTM, ANQGSEA. The CDR3 covers 12 residues. As DNA, the CDR3 is TGCAGCGCCCGATACATGAACACTGAAGCTTTCTTT. It codes for CSARYMNTEAFF.

V gene TRBV2 combines with J gene TRBJ2-1; D is ambiguous. Trimming stripped 6 bases from V and 0 bases from J, with 9 bases between. CDR1 and CDR2 (germline): SNHLY, FYNNEI. CDR3 length: 14 amino acids. The CDR3 DNA reads as TGTGCCAGCAGGGCAACGAGCTCCTACAATGAGCAGTTCTTC. Translating gives CASRATSSYNEQFF.

A note on this clone: A junction end diverges from the germline sequence, so it may reflect a read error. The V call is TRBV23-1, the J call TRBJ2-6; D gene ambiguous. TRBV23-1 qualifies as an ORF whose function is uncertain. CDR3 length: 15 amino acids. The CDR3 here is CDSQTHLSGANVLTF. The CDR3 DNA reads TGCGACAGCCAAACCCACCTCTCTGGGGCCAACGTCCTGACTTTC.

V usage is TRBV29-1 and J usage is TRBJ2-5; TRBD2 aligns across 10 bases. The CDR3 covers 16 residues. V gave up 8 bases and J gave up 0 bases; unmatched junction bases: 12. CDR1 SQVTM and CDR2 ANQGSEA come from the germline V gene. The CDR3 is CSTSSGSGRYQETQYF. CDR3 nucleotides: TGCAGCACCAGTTCAGGTAGCGGGAGGTACCAAGAGACCCAGTACTTC.

V is TRBV30 and J is TRBJ1-1; the D is unclear. This CDR3 contains 14 residues. The V gene lost 0 bases and the J gene lost 0 bases, with 8 bases spanning the gap. CDR1 is GTSNPN, CDR2 SVGIG, per germline (reference sequence). CDR3 DNA sequence: TGTGCCTGGAGTGTAAACGGCATGAACACTGAAGCTTTCTTT. Encoded protein: CAWSVNGMNTEAFF.

V and J are TRBV28 and TRBJ2-1; the match to TRBD1 covers 7 bases. Unmatched junction bases numbered 11, after V lost 2 bases and J lost 7 bases. This CDR3 has 16 residues. CDR1 and CDR2 (germline): MDHEN, SYDVKM. CDR3 residues: CASSLKGAVRRNEQFF. The CDR3 DNA sequence: TGTGCCAGCAGTTTAAAGGGGGCGGTGCGAAGGAATGAGCAGTTCTTC.

V gene TRBV11-3 combines with J gene TRBJ2-1; 11 bases fit TRBD2. This CDR3 spans 17 amino acids. The germline gives CDR1 SGHNT, CDR2 YENEEA. J gave up 4 bases and V 1 base, and 6 bases lay outside the gene matches. CDR3 nucleotides: TGTGCCAGCAGCTTAGGCATTACTAGCGGGGGATACAATGAGCAGTTCTTC. Translation: CASSLGITSGGYNEQFF.

The CDR3 DNA reads TGTGCCAGCAGTCCGCAGACAGGCACAGATACGCAGTATTTT. Translation gives CASSPQTGTDTQYF. The V call is TRBV28, the J call TRBJ2-3; D may be TRBD1 (5 bases). V shed 5 bases and J shed 1 base, with 10 bases lying between them. The germline V gene has CDR1 MDHEN and CDR2 SYDVKM. This CDR3 has 14 amino acids.

The chain couples TRBV2 to TRBJ1-1, with D tentatively TRBD1 (5 bases). In germline, CDR1 is SNHLY, CDR2 FYNNEI. The V and J ends lost 5 bases and 5 bases respectively, with 15 bases between them. The CDR3 consists of 14 residues. The CDR3 DNA sequence: TGTGCCAGCAGTTCCCAGGGTCGGCGGACTGAAGCTTTCTTT. Its protein product is CASSSQGRRTEAFF.

The rearrangement joins TRBV5-1 to TRBJ2-5, with D possibly being TRBD1 or TRBD2 (5 bases each). Germline V gene sequence: CDR1 SGHRS, CDR2 YFSETQ. The V gene lost 4 bases and the J gene lost 5 bases, with 15 bases spanning the gap. The CDR3 contains 14 residues. The CDR3 coding sequence is TGCGCCAGCAGCCCGCCCACGGGACGGGAGACCCAGTACTTC. It is translated as CASSPPTGRETQYF. The variable domain in full, with the rest retrieved from reference TRBV5-1 and TRBJ2-5, is KAGVTQTPRYLIKTRGQQVTLSCSPISGHRSVSWYQQTPGQGLQFLFEYFSETQRNKGNFPGRFSGRQFSNSRSEMNVSTLELGDSALYLCASSPPTGRETQYFGPGTRLLVL.

This rearrangement joins TRBV10-2 to TRBJ2-1; 7 nucleotides agree with TRBD1. Unmatched junction bases numbered 4, after V lost 5 bases and J lost 0 bases. Germline-derived CDR1 and CDR2 are WSHSY and SAAADI. The CDR3 totals 15 residues. This CDR3 reads CASSQGQNSYNEQFF. CDR3 DNA sequence: TGCGCCAGCAGTCAGGGACAGAACTCCTACAATGAGCAGTTCTTC.

V and J are TRBV19 and TRBJ2-1; D is unclear. Trimming removed 8 bases from V and 5 bases from J, with 16 bases in between. Germline loops: CDR1 LNHDA, CDR2 SQIVND (reference sequence). This CDR3 is 14 amino acids long. The CDR3 nucleotides read TGTGCCAGTCAAACCACAACGGTTAACAATGAGCAGTTCTTC. It translates to CASQTTTVNNEQFF.